The rows below give T cell receptor beta chains drawn from one sample of a study of cytomegalovirus exposure and HLA in healthy donors. Sequencing used immunoSEQ multiplex PCR; TCRdb keeps in-frame clones, though not all of them. The sample records 160,000 or so clones, approximately 79% being singletons. The source material was PBMCs. Every receptor here comes from a woman in her forties in good health and CMV-seronegative. The conserved cysteine and the conserved F or W are not part of the CDR3 here. The order of the fields is CDR3 protein, V gene, J gene.

CDR3 protein: ASSYRAGVTYEQY
V gene: TRBV6-5
J gene: TRBJ2-7

CDR3 protein: ASSLPSSGRETQY
V gene: TRBV28
J gene: TRBJ2-5

CDR3 protein: ASSQDYRLNTEAF
V gene: TRBV4-3
J gene: TRBJ1-1

CDR3 protein: ASLPGQGARETQY
V gene: TRBV6-6
J gene: TRBJ2-5

CDR3 protein: ASSVARQGETQY
V gene: TRBV9
J gene: TRBJ2-5

CDR3 protein: ASSPRQGTQETQY
V gene: TRBV18
J gene: TRBJ2-5

CDR3 protein: ASARERNTDTQY
V gene: TRBV6-5
J gene: TRBJ2-3

CDR3 protein: ASSERLFYEQY
V gene: TRBV2
J gene: TRBJ2-7

CDR3 protein: ASSEEGAGGPSAKNIQY
V gene: TRBV2
J gene: TRBJ2-4

CDR3 protein: THSRTVSGNTIY
V gene: TRBV1
J gene: TRBJ1-3

CDR3 protein: ASKAPLGGAAMNEQF
V gene: TRBV28
J gene: TRBJ2-1

CDR3 protein: ASSQGTGVGDSPLH
V gene: TRBV4-2
J gene: TRBJ1-6

CDR3 protein: ASSSGLAGTTDTQY
V gene: TRBV5-4
J gene: TRBJ2-3

CDR3 protein: ASSSLPGKNTEAF
V gene: TRBV18
J gene: TRBJ1-1

CDR3 protein: AWSLTGGVGAF
V gene: TRBV30
J gene: TRBJ1-1

CDR3 protein: ASSMRRGGTDTQY
V gene: TRBV19
J gene: TRBJ2-3

CDR3 protein: ASSSTGGSYEQY
V gene: TRBV7-2
J gene: .

CDR3 protein: ASSRRGGTNEKLF
V gene: TRBV5-1
J gene: TRBJ1-4

CDR3 protein: ASSAGQPSTEAF
V gene: TRBV7-3
J gene: TRBJ1-1

CDR3 protein: ASSLNGHTIY
V gene: TRBV5-1
J gene: TRBJ1-3

CDR3 protein: ASSLDWTGLNYGYT
V gene: TRBV28
J gene: TRBJ1-2

CDR3 protein: ATRRFATQY
V gene: TRBV6-1
J gene: TRBJ2-3

CDR3 protein: SVVQQGAYEKLF
V gene: TRBV29-1
J gene: TRBJ1-4

CDR3 protein: ASSILSQDYTTPYEQY
V gene: TRBV19
J gene: TRBJ2-7

CDR3 protein: ASSLSAGRRETQY
V gene: TRBV11-2
J gene: TRBJ2-5

CDR3 protein: ASSIGTGVSYEQY
V gene: TRBV5-1
J gene: TRBJ2-7

CDR3 protein: AWAGEGIQY
V gene: TRBV30
J gene: TRBJ2-4

CDR3 protein: ASSPTPAGNGYEQY
V gene: TRBV7-6
J gene: TRBJ2-7

CDR3 protein: ASSPPDRASLGNSPLH
V gene: TRBV11-2
J gene: TRBJ1-6

CDR3 protein: ASGGNLGPGGTNEQF
V gene: TRBV5-1
J gene: TRBJ2-1

CDR3 protein: ASSLGQGYSYEQY
V gene: TRBV7-8
J gene: TRBJ2-7

CDR3 protein: ASSELGRPEGETQY
V gene: TRBV2
J gene: TRBJ2-5

CDR3 protein: ASSGLAGVDTQY
V gene: TRBV27
J gene: TRBJ2-3

CDR3 protein: ASSLSSGMGQPQH
V gene: TRBV28
J gene: TRBJ1-5

CDR3 protein: ASSIVISGGDSYEQY
V gene: TRBV19
J gene: TRBJ2-7